Each of the 20 T cell receptor beta chains below was sequenced from the same sample in a study of blood T cell repertoires in COVID-19. Only in-frame clones appear in the TCRdb table, and some are missing; sequencing was by immunoSEQ multiplex PCR. The table includes 200,000 to 300,000 clones, about 79% detected once. Sequences were obtained from peripheral blood. The receptors shown here come from an elderly woman with acute or convalescent COVID-19.

The chain joins TRBV7-9 to TRBJ1-2; a weak D match, TRBD1 (6 bases). This CDR3 region has 15 residues. Trimming removed 5 bases from V and 4 bases from J, with 17 bases in between. Germline V gene lookup returns CDR1 SEHNR and CDR2 FQNEAQ (reference sequence). CDR3 amino acids: CASSPVDRTSYGYTF. Written as DNA, the CDR3 is TGTGCCAGCAGCCCGGTAGACAGGACGAGCTATGGCTACACCTTC.

The chain recombines TRBV9 with TRBJ2-3, with 8 nucleotides matching TRBD2. The CDR3 loop spans 16 amino acids. V shed 4 bases, J shed 3 bases, and the junction held 10 bases outside the gene matches. Germline V gives CDR1 SGDLS, CDR2 YYNGEE. The CDR3 sequence: CASSPLAGLQTDTQYF. CDR3 bases: TGTGCCAGCAGCCCCCTAGCGGGCTTGCAGACAGATACGCAGTATTTT.

J is TRBJ2-7 and V is TRBV5-1; 14 bases are shared with TRBD2. Unmatched junction bases numbered 10, after V lost 4 bases and J lost 1 base. Germline V gives CDR1 SGHRS, CDR2 YFSETQ. This CDR3 has 18 amino acids. The CDR3 sequence: CASSPGLAGGSISYEQYF. DNA of the CDR3: TGCGCCAGCAGCCCCGGACTAGCGGGGGGATCCATTTCCTACGAGCAGTACTTC.

CDR3 in amino acids: CASSSVSGNTIYF. The CDR3 nucleotides read TGTGCCAGCAGCTCGGTCTCTGGAAACACCATATATTTT. This sequence joins TRBV7-3 and TRBJ1-3; D not certain. V shed 4 bases and J shed 0 bases, with 4 bases lying between them. This CDR3 has 13 amino acids. Germline V gene sequence: CDR1 SGHTA, CDR2 FQGTGA.

The gene calls are TRBV19 and TRBJ1-3, with D unresolved. V dropped 7 bases and J dropped 4 bases, with 11 bases sitting between them. CDR1 is LNHDA, CDR2 SQIVND, per germline (reference sequence). The CDR3 consists of 13 residues. CDR3 bases: TGTGCCAGTACCCCCCCCGGGGGAAACACCATATATTTT. It encodes CASTPPGGNTIYF.

V gene TRBV12-3 or TRBV12-4 combines with J gene TRBJ1-1; perhaps TRBD1 as D (6 bases). CDR3 size: 12 residues. Trimming took 3 bases from V and 10 from J, leaving 12 bases between them. CDR3 loop: CASSFRGSRAFF. The CDR3 DNA sequence: TGTGCCAGCAGTTTTAGGGGGTCTCGAGCTTTCTTT.

The chain has TRBV4-2 and TRBJ2-2; 8 bases align to TRBD2. The CDR3 length is 15 residues. Germline V lookup: CDR1 LGHNA, CDR2 YNFKEQ. V shed 1 base, J shed 6 bases, and the junction held 4 bases outside the gene matches. In DNA form, the CDR3 reads TGTGCCAGCAGCCAAGCTGAGCGGGGGTCCGGGGAGCTGTTTTTT. It is translated as CASSQAERGSGELFF.

This rearrangement joins TRBV6-2 or TRBV6-3 to TRBJ2-5, with TRBD2 matching over 9 bases. The CDR3 is 16 residues long. Germline CDR1 and CDR2: MNHEY and SVGEGT. V lost 4 bases, J lost 0 bases, and 6 bases stayed unmatched. CDR3 nucleotide sequence: TGTGCCAGCAGTTGGGGGACTAGCCAGTACCAAGAGACCCAGTACTTC. This codes for CASSWGTSQYQETQYF.

The chain's CDR3 is CASSRDLGDGYTF. The CDR3 DNA sequence: TGTGCCAGCAGCCGGGACTTGGGGGATGGCTACACCTTC. This chain links TRBV3-1 (or the pseudogene TRBV3-2) with TRBJ1-2; D is perhaps TRBD1 (5 bases). Germline V CDR1 and CDR2: LGHDT, YNNKEL (reference sequence). This CDR3 comprises 13 residues. V gave up 4 bases and J gave up 6 bases, with 12 bases separating them.

The chain recombines TRBV3-1 (or the pseudogene TRBV3-2) with TRBJ2-3, with 7 bases identical to TRBD2. The trim removed 0 bases at V and 6 bases at J, leaving 9 bases unmatched. CDR3 size: 16 residues. The germline V gene encodes CDR1 LGHDT and CDR2 YNNKEL (reference sequence). CDR3 protein: CASSQDLISGSDTQYF. The CDR3 DNA is TGTGCCAGCAGCCAAGATCTGATTAGCGGGTCCGATACGCAGTATTTT.

The rearrangement links TRBV28 to TRBJ1-2; possibly TRBD1 for D (6 bases). The CDR3 contains 15 residues. V was pared by 2 bases and J by 2 bases, with 12 bases between. Germline V gene data show CDR1 as MDHEN and CDR2 as SYDVKM. The CDR3 DNA sequence: TGTGCCAGCAGTTTACAAGGACAGCCAAACTATGGCTACACCTTC. Translated: CASSLQGQPNYGYTF.

The gene calls are TRBV12-5 and TRBJ1-1; no firm D call. The CDR3 has 13 amino acids. V was cut by 3 bases and J by 4 bases, with 9 bases left in between. The germline CDR1 and CDR2 sequences are LGHNT and FRNRAP. CDR3 sequence (DNA): TGTGCTAGTGGTTTAGCGACTTTCACTGAAGCTTTCTTT. It yields the protein CASGLATFTEAFF.

This clone was recorded once. V and J are TRBV11-3 and TRBJ2-2; no definite D call. The CDR3 consists of 13 residues. V lost 1 base to trimming and J lost 7 bases, with 7 bases between them. Germline assignment: CDR1 SGHNT and CDR2 YENEEA. The CDR3 sequence: CASSLGAVGELFF. The CDR3 nucleotides are TGTGCCAGCAGCTTAGGGGCAGTCGGGGAGCTGTTTTTT.

The chain couples TRBV6-5 to TRBJ1-1; 8 nucleotides agree with TRBD1. J lost 3 bases, V lost 0 bases, and 3 bases had no gene match. The CDR3 is 15 residues long. Germline V gene lookup returns CDR1 MNHEY and CDR2 SVGAGI. CDR3 amino acids: CASSYSDRVDTEAFF. CDR3 bases: TGTGCCAGCAGTTACTCGGACAGGGTGGACACTGAAGCTTTCTTT.

This clone has only a few counts. The gene calls are TRBV4-2 and TRBJ2-7; perhaps TRBD2 as D (7 bases). CDR1 is LGHNA, CDR2 YNFKEQ, per germline. V dropped 1 base and J dropped 3 bases, with 22 bases sitting between them. The CDR3 extends over 18 amino acids. The CDR3 here is CASSQVQGGSGPDYEQYF. Written as DNA, the CDR3 is TGTGCCAGCAGCCAAGTCCAAGGGGGTAGCGGGCCTGACTACGAGCAGTACTTC.

The chain joins TRBV4-2 to TRBJ1-2; D ambiguous. Germline CDR1 LGHNA, CDR2 YNFKEQ. There are 13 residues in the CDR3. Trimming pared 2 bases from V and 8 bases from J, leaving 12 bases between. CDR3 protein: CASSQLSSLGYTF. The DNA of the CDR3 is TGTGCCAGCAGCCAACTCTCGTCGTTGGGCTACACCTTC.

As to this clone: The sample holds other DNA sequences that translate to the same CDR3. This chain uses TRBV2 with TRBJ1-4; D unresolved. This CDR3 is 12 amino acids long. Germline loops: CDR1 SNHLY, CDR2 FYNNEI. Trimming took off 8 bases at V and 0 bases at J, with 4 bases between the two ends. This CDR3 is CASSATNEKLFF. In DNA form, the CDR3 reads TGTGCCAGCTCTGCAACTAATGAAAAACTGTTTTTT.

The chain combines TRBV7-9 with TRBJ2-3; 8 bases fit TRBD2. This CDR3 has 15 amino acids. Germline lookup yields CDR1 SEHNR and CDR2 FQNEAQ (reference sequence). V lost 5 bases and J lost 6; bases outside the gene matches: 10. CDR3 region: CASSPVGGARDTQYF. The CDR3 DNA sequence: TGTGCCAGCAGCCCCGTCGGGGGGGCACGGGATACGCAGTATTTT.

V usage is TRBV6-5 and J usage is TRBJ2-1; the match to TRBD2 covers 8 bases. Per the germline V gene, CDR1 is MNHEY and CDR2 is SVGAGI. V shed 4 bases and J 3 bases; nucleotides not matched to a gene: 2. CDR3 length: 14 amino acids. CDR3 region: CASSFAGGYNEQFF. The CDR3 nucleotides read TGTGCCAGCAGTTTCGCGGGGGGCTACAATGAGCAGTTCTTC.

This chain links TRBV2 with TRBJ2-2; 8 nucleotides line up with TRBD1. The J segment lost 5 bases and the V segment lost 6 bases, leaving 17 bases of the junction unmatched. CDR3 size: 18 residues. Germline CDR1 is SNHLY and CDR2 is FYNNEI. CDR3 sequence: CASSPEAGGDRRTGELFF. CDR3 nucleotide sequence: TGTGCCAGCAGCCCAGAGGCAGGGGGCGATAGGCGTACCGGGGAGCTGTTTTTT.